The 29 T cell receptor beta chains given below trace back to one sample, sequenced in a study of blood T cell repertoires in COVID-19. Here immunoSEQ multiplex PCR was the method, and the copy in TCRdb shows in-frame clones only, minus some. The sample comprises some 73,000 clones, about 89% of which are singletons, and around 13% rests with the top ten. Sequencing was done on a sample of peripheral blood. The receptors originated from an older woman with acute or convalescent COVID-19.

V and J are TRBV5-1 and TRBJ2-3, with a tentative D call TRBD1 (6 bases). Trimming left V 4 bases short and J 3 bases short, with 15 bases between. The CDR3 extends over 15 amino acids. Germline CDR1 is SGHRS and CDR2 is YFSETQ. The CDR3 sequence: CASSVSGTWTDTQYF. CDR3 DNA: TGCGCCAGCAGCGTGTCCGGGACATGGACAGATACGCAGTATTTT.

This clone was observed a single time. V and J are TRBV19 and TRBJ2-7; 11 positions match TRBD1. Germline V gene lookup returns CDR1 LNHDA and CDR2 SQIVND (reference sequence). Unmatched junction bases numbered 2, after V lost 4 bases and J lost 3 bases. This CDR3 comprises 14 residues. CDR3 DNA sequence: TGTGCCAGTAGTACGGGACAGGGGGACTACGAGCAGTACTTC. This sequence encodes CASSTGQGDYEQYF.

The J gene is TRBJ1-5, the V gene TRBV19; D ambiguous. Germline CDR1 reads LNHDA; CDR2 reads SQIVND (reference sequence). Trimming shortened V by 0 bases and J by 5 bases, and 11 bases separated the two germline ends. The CDR3 runs to 15 residues. This CDR3 reads CASSIDQIRDQPQHF. In DNA, the CDR3 is TGTGCCAGTAGTATAGATCAAATCCGGGATCAGCCCCAGCATTTT.

The table lists this clone with a count of one. CDR3: CASETGAGNTIYF. In nucleotides, the CDR3 is TGTGCCAGCGAGACAGGGGCTGGAAACACCATATATTTT. The genes are TRBV6-5 and TRBJ1-3; 8 bases fit TRBD1. CDR1 MNHEY and CDR2 SVGAGI come from the germline V gene. J gave up 2 bases and V 8 bases, and 2 bases lay outside the gene matches. The CDR3 runs 13 residues.

The CDR3 DNA follows: TGTGCCACCTCTACAGGGAACACTGAAGCTTTCTTT. Translating gives CATSTGNTEAFF. V is TRBV28 and J is TRBJ1-1; D might be TRBD1 (5 bases). V was shortened by 10 bases and J by 1 base, with 10 bases between the two germline ends. The CDR3 loop spans 12 amino acids. CDR1 is MDHEN and CDR2 is SYDVKM in the germline V gene.

This clone has more than one count but fewer than ten. This sequence joins TRBV7-6 and TRBJ2-7, with 9 bases matching TRBD2. This CDR3 has 15 residues. Per germline, CDR1 SGHVS and CDR2 FNYEAQ. J gave up 0 bases and V 2 bases, and 2 bases lay outside the gene matches. The CDR3 DNA sequence: TGTGCCAGCAGCTTATCTAGCGGGGCCTCCTACGAGCAGTACTTC. Protein: CASSLSSGASYEQYF. The full variable domain, with the rest looked up from reference TRBV7-6 and TRBJ2-7, is GAGVSQSPRYKVTKRGQDVALRCDPISGHVSLYWYRQALGQGPEFLTYFNYEAQQDKSGLPNDRFSAERPEGSISTLTIQRTEQRDSAMYRCASSLSSGASYEQYFGPGTRLTVT.

J is TRBJ1-3 and V is TRBV5-4; D is ambiguous. Germline CDR1 is SGHNT and CDR2 is YYREEE (reference sequence). The V end was cut by 1 base, the J end by 2 bases, with 7 bases between. The CDR3 length is 14 residues. CDR3 nucleotides: TGTGCCAGCAGCTTGCCCGGGACTGGAAACACCATATATTTT. This gives the protein CASSLPGTGNTIYF. The complete variable domain, with remaining parts taken from reference TRBV5-4 and TRBJ1-3, reads ETGVTQSPTHLIKTRGQQVTLRCSSQSGHNTVSWYQQALGQGPQFIFQYYREEENGRGNFPPRFSGLQFPNYSSELNVNALELDDSALYLCASSLPGTGNTIYFGEGSWLTVV.

This rearrangement joins TRBV18 to TRBJ2-1; TRBD2 aligns across 9 bases. The CDR3 is 16 residues long. CDR1 KGHSH and CDR2 LQKENI come from the germline V gene. V lost 3 bases and J lost 5; bases outside the gene matches: 8. In DNA, the CDR3 is TGTGCCAGCTCACCCAGCTGGCGGGGGGGCGACAATGAGCAGTTCTTC. Translated, it gives CASSPSWRGGDNEQFF.

This clone was found a few times. The same CDR3 arises from other DNA sequences in this sample as well. The chain couples TRBV5-4 to TRBJ1-1; no definite D call. The ends were cut back, 4 bases at V and 0 bases at J, with 7 bases in the middle. The germline V gene encodes CDR1 SGHNT and CDR2 YYREEE (reference sequence). The CDR3 extends over 13 amino acids. The CDR3: CASSPGMNTEAFF. The CDR3 region has the DNA TGTGCCAGCAGCCCTGGCATGAACACTGAAGCTTTCTTT.

The table lists this clone with a count of one. This chain uses TRBV3-1 (or the pseudogene TRBV3-2) with TRBJ2-1; no reliable D call. Deletions cut 2 bases from V and 4 bases from J, with 9 bases between. The CDR3 has 14 amino acids. The germline gives CDR1 LGHDT, CDR2 YNNKEL (reference sequence). This chain's CDR3 is CASSQQRQYNEQFF. The CDR3 coding sequence is TGTGCCAGCAGCCAACAGCGTCAATACAATGAGCAGTTCTTC.

The chain has TRBV28 and TRBJ1-2; the match to TRBD1 covers 12 bases. Germline trimming cut 5 bases from V and 7 bases from J; bases unmatched to any gene: 5. The CDR3 sequence is 14 residues long. The germline V gene has CDR1 MDHEN and CDR2 SYDVKM. The CDR3 nucleotides are TGTGCCAGCAGTGTCGGGACAGGGGGCATTGGCTACACCTTC. Its protein is CASSVGTGGIGYTF.

The CDR3 DNA is TGCGCCAGCAGCTTGGCCCGGGGAGGCGGAGTTGGGACCGGGGAGCTGTTTTTT. As protein: CASSLARGGGVGTGELFF. The V call is TRBV5-1, the J call TRBJ2-2, with D possibly matching TRBD2 (6 bases). CDR1 and CDR2 (germline): SGHRS, YFSETQ. This CDR3 comprises 18 residues. V shed 0 bases and J shed 5 bases, with 20 bases lying between them. Complete variable domain (other parts from reference TRBV5-1 and TRBJ2-2): KAGVTQTPRYLIKTRGQQVTLSCSPISGHRSVSWYQQTPGQGLQFLFEYFSETQRNKGNFPGRFSGRQFSNSRSEMNVSTLELGDSALYLCASSLARGGGVGTGELFFGEGSRLTVL.

V gene TRBV2 combines with J gene TRBJ2-5; D is possibly TRBD2 (5 bases). CDR1 SNHLY and CDR2 FYNNEI come from the germline V gene. Trimming stripped 6 bases from V and 5 bases from J, with 7 bases between. The CDR3 spans 11 residues. The chain's CDR3 is CASSSGETQYF. The CDR3, as DNA: TGTGCCAGCAGCTCGGGGGAGACCCAGTACTTC.

The chain has TRBV4-1 and TRBJ2-3; the match to TRBD1 covers 7 bases. The CDR3 is 15 amino acids. V gave up 0 bases and J gave up 5 bases; unmatched junction bases: 5. CDR1 and CDR2 from the germline V gene are MGHRA and YSYEKL. CDR3 bases: TGCGCCAGCAGCCAAGATGAAGGGGGCCAAGATACGCAGTATTTT. As protein: CASSQDEGGQDTQYF.

J is TRBJ1-1 and V is TRBV28; D is ambiguous. Looked up from germline, CDR1 is MDHEN and CDR2 is SYDVKM. The CDR3 is made up of 14 amino acids. Trimming pared 5 bases from V and 2 bases from J, leaving 12 bases between. CDR3 protein: CASSPTGVNTEAFF. CDR3 nucleotides: TGTGCCAGCAGTCCGACCGGAGTAAACACTGAAGCTTTCTTT. The full variable domain, completed using reference TRBV28 and TRBJ1-1, is DVKVTQSSRYLVKRTGEKVFLECVQDMDHENMFWYRQDPGLGLRLIYFSYDVKMKEKGDIPEGYSVSREKKERFSLILESASTNQTSMYLCASSPTGVNTEAFFGQGTRLTVV.

The CDR3 loop reads CASSIRAGGSETQYF. In nucleotides, the CDR3 is TGTGCCAGTAGTATCAGGGCAGGGGGCTCAGAGACCCAGTACTTC. V usage is TRBV19 and J usage is TRBJ2-5; 8 bases fit TRBD1. The trim removed 3 bases at V and 4 bases at J, leaving 7 bases unmatched. The germline CDR1 and CDR2 sequences are LNHDA and SQIVND (reference sequence). This CDR3 has 15 amino acids. The full variable domain, rest sourced from reference TRBV19 and TRBJ2-5, is DGGITQSPKYLFRKEGQNVTLSCEQNLNHDAMYWYRQDPGQGLRLIYYSQIVNDFQKGDIAEGYSVSREKKESFPLTVTSAQKNPTAFYLCASSIRAGGSETQYFGPGTRLLVL.

The CDR3 here is CASSLAYGRGYYEQYF. CDR3 in DNA: TGTGCCAGCAGCTTGGCCTACGGCAGGGGGTACTACGAGCAGTACTTC. The chain employs TRBV5-5 and TRBJ2-7; TRBD1 matches at 7 bases. This CDR3 is built from 16 residues. In germline, CDR1 is SGHKS, CDR2 YYEKEE (reference sequence). With 0 bases clipped from V and 3 bases from J, the junction kept 9 bases outside the gene matches.

The chain links TRBV7-5 to TRBJ2-3; the table's D call of TRBD1 was not tested on the DNA. TRBV7-5 is noted as a pseudogene. The CDR3 consists of 18 residues. The chain's CDR3 is CARSLKGDRSSTTDTQYF. The CDR3 DNA reads as TGTGCCAGAAGCTTAAAGGGGGACAGAAGCTCTACTACAGATACGCAGTATTTT.

This clone has only a few counts. The chain uses TRBV7-8 and TRBJ1-4, with TRBD1 as a possible D gene (5 bases). The V end lost 0 bases, the J end lost 3 bases, and 5 bases lay between the germline ends. Germline V gene sequence: CDR1 SGHVS, CDR2 FQNEAQ. This CDR3 region has 14 residues. The CDR3 bases are TGTGCCAGCAGCTTAGCAGGGGCTAATGAAAAACTGTTTTTT. It specifies CASSLAGANEKLFF.

The chain carries TRBV7-6 and TRBJ2-2; D not certain. The ends were cut back, 8 bases at V and 6 bases at J, with 10 bases in the middle. This CDR3 is 12 amino acids long. CDR1 and CDR2 from the germline V gene are SGHVS and FNYEAQ. CDR3 bases: TGTGCCAGCTCAAAGCTGCCCGGGGAGCTGTTTTTT. It codes for CASSKLPGELFF.

The chain couples TRBV9 to TRBJ1-2; TRBD1 matches 9 bases. Germline-derived CDR1 and CDR2 are SGDLS and YYNGEE. The junction had 7 bases not matched to a gene; V was cut back by 3 bases and J by 4 bases. There are 15 residues in the CDR3. The CDR3 here is CASSGTGGGGYGYTF. CDR3 DNA: TGTGCCAGCAGCGGTACAGGGGGCGGTGGCTATGGCTACACCTTC.

In its sample, this clone was seen once. The V and J genes are TRBV7-3 and TRBJ1-1, with D maybe TRBD1 (6 bases). Trimming removed 0 bases at V and 1 base at J, with 30 bases between. Looked up from germline, CDR1 is SGHTA and CDR2 is FQGTGA. The CDR3 spans 22 residues. The CDR3 DNA follows: TGTGCCAGCAGCTTAACGCCTTGGGGTCCCCAGGGGCGGTTGAGGACGAACACTGAAGCTTTCTTT. Translated: CASSLTPWGPQGRLRTNTEAFF. Complete variable domain (other parts from reference TRBV7-3 and TRBJ1-1): GAGVSQTPSNKVTEKGKYVELRCDPISGHTALYWYRQSLGQGPEFLIYFQGTGAADDSGLPNDRFFAVRPEGSVSTLKIQRTERGDSAVYLCASSLTPWGPQGRLRTNTEAFFGQGTRLTVV.

This chain's CDR3 is CAWSVVLSGGARAETQYF. The CDR3 DNA reads TGTGCCTGGAGTGTAGTTTTGAGCGGGGGGGCCCGAGCAGAGACCCAGTACTTC. The chain combines TRBV30 with TRBJ2-5, with 10 bases aligning to TRBD2. There are 18 residues in the CDR3. Germline loops: CDR1 GTSNPN, CDR2 SVGIG (reference sequence). V lost 0 bases to trimming and J lost 4 bases; unmatched junction nucleotides: 14.

This clone was seen once. This chain uses TRBV7-7 with TRBJ2-5, with 7 nucleotides matching TRBD1. The V and J ends lost 5 bases and 5 bases, in that order; junction bases with no gene match: 8. The germline V gene has CDR1 SSHAT and CDR2 FNYEAQ (reference sequence). This CDR3 contains 14 residues. In DNA form, the CDR3 reads TGTGCCAGCAGCCGAATTTTGGACAGGGAGACCCAGTACTTC. Residues: CASSRILDRETQYF.

This clone was seen once. The chain employs TRBV10-3 and TRBJ1-2, with D perhaps matching TRBD1 (5 bases). Trimming cost V 6 bases and J 3 bases, with 8 bases left between them. CDR3 length: 12 amino acids. Germline V lookup: CDR1 ENHRY, CDR2 SYGVKD. The CDR3 bases are TGTGCCATCAGCGCCAGGGACTATGGCTACACCTTC. Translated, it gives CAISARDYGYTF.

The chain recombines TRBV23-1 with TRBJ1-1; D gene unclear. TRBV23-1 is flagged as an ORF with uncertain function. The V gene lost 4 bases and the J gene lost 1 base, with 16 bases spanning the gap. CDR3 length equals 16 residues. CDR3 sequence (DNA): TGCGCCAGCAGTCCTCCCGGCCAAGACAAGAACACTGAAGCTTTCTTT. Protein: CASSPPGQDKNTEAFF.

V gene TRBV19 combines with J gene TRBJ2-7, with D possibly matching TRBD1 (5 bases). There are 12 residues in the CDR3. Germline V CDR1 and CDR2: LNHDA, SQIVND (reference sequence). Deletions cut 4 bases from V and 6 bases from J, with 10 bases between. CDR3 in DNA: TGTGCCAGTAGTAAACTTACAGGCGAGCAGTACTTC. This encodes CASSKLTGEQYF.

With respect to this clone: In the same sample, other DNA sequences code for this CDR3. The chain carries TRBV6-1 and TRBJ1-1, with a weak D call TRBD1 (5 bases). CDR3 size: 13 residues. CDR1 is MNHNS, CDR2 SASEGT, per germline. Trimming left V 0 bases short and J 5 bases short, with 7 bases between. CDR3 bases: TGTGCCAGCAGTGAAGCGCGGGGGACTGAAGCTTTCTTT. It encodes CASSEARGTEAFF.

This chain joins TRBV6-5 and TRBJ2-7; possibly TRBD2 for D (7 bases). Germline loops: CDR1 MNHEY, CDR2 SVGAGI. The V end was cut by 8 bases, the J end by 5 bases, with 19 bases between. The CDR3 extends over 14 amino acids. CDR3 nucleotide sequence: TGTGCCAGCCGACAGTTAGGGGGGGCCGACGAGCAGTACTTC. It encodes CASRQLGGADEQYF.